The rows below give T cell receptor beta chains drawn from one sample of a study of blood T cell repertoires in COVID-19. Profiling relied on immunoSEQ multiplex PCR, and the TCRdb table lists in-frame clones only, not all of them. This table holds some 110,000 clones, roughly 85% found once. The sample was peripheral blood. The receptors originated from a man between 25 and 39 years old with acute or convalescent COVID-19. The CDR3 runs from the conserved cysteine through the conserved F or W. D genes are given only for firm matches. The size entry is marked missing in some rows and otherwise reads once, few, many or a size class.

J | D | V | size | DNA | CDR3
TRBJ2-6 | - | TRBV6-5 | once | TGTGCCAGCAGTTACTTCCAAGCGGGGGCCAACGTCCTGACTTTC | CASSYFQAGANVLTF
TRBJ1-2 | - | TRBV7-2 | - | TGTGCCAGCAGCTTAGCAGTCGGCTATGGCTACACCTTC | CASSLAVGYGYTF
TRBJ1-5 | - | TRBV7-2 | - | TGTGCCAGCAGCTTCGGTTTAACCATTTATAGCAATCAGCCCCAGCATTTT | CASSFGLTIYSNQPQHF
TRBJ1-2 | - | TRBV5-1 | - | TGCGCCAGCAGCCTACAGGGATCAGAAGGCTACACCTTC | CASSLQGSEGYTF
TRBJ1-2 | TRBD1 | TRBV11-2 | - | TGTGCCAGCAGCTTAGGACAGGGGGGAGGCTACACCTTC | CASSLGQGGGYTF
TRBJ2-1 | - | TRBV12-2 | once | TGTGCAAGAAGGCCGGGTCTTTACAATGAGCAGTTCTTC | CARRPGLYNEQFF
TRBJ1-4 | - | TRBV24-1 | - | TGTGCCCCCCACTGTGAAAAACTGTTTTTT | CAPHCEKLFF
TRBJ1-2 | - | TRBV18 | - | TGTGCCAGCTCACCCCCCGGCGGGCGGGGGGGCTACACCTTC | CASSPPGGRGGYTF
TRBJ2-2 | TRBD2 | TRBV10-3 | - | TGTGCCATCAGTGACCCCAGCGGGGGAGGTGCCGGGGAGCTGTTTTTT | CAISDPSGGGAGELFF
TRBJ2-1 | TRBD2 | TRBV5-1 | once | TGCGCCAGCAGCTTGGGAGCGGGAGGTATGGATGAGCAGTTCTTC | CASSLGAGGMDEQFF
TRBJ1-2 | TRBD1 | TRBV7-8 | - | TGTGCCAGCAGCCCCCGACAGGGGTATGGCTACACCTTC | CASSPRQGYGYTF
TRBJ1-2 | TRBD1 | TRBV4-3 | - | TGCGCCAGCAGCCAAGATCCGTCCAACCGCGACAGGGGGAACTATGGCTACACCTTC | CASSQDPSNRDRGNYGYTF
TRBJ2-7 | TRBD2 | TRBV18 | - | TGTGCCAGCTCACCCCCCGGGACTACCTACTACGAGCAGTACTTC | CASSPPGTTYYEQYF
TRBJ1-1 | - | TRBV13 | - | TGTGCCAGCACCTCAACCTCGGGGATGAACACTGAAGCTTTCTTT | CASTSTSGMNTEAFF
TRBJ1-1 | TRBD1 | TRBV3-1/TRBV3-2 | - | TGTGCCAGCAGCCCACTCCCGGGACAGGGTATGAACACTGAAGCTTTCTTT | CASSPLPGQGMNTEAFF
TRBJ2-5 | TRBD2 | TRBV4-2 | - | TGTGCCAGCAGCCAAGTGACGGGGGGAAACCAAGAGACCCAGTACTTC | CASSQVTGGNQETQYF
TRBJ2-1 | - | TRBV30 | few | TGTGCCTGGACGCGGTCGTCCTACAATGAGCAGTTCTTC | CAWTRSSYNEQFF
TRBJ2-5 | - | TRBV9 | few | TGTGCCAGCAGCGCCGACAGGGAGACCCAGTACTTC | CASSADRETQYF
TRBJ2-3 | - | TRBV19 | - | TGTGCCAGTAGCAGGGGTTCCGGAGATACGCAGTATTTT | CASSRGSGDTQYF
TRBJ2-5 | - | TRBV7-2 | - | TGTGCCAGCAGCCCGGGACTCCTCCAAGAGACCCAGTACTTC | CASSPGLLQETQYF
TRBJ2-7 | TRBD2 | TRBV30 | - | TGTGCCTGGCGGGGGGGCTACGAGCAGTACTTC | CAWRGGYEQYF
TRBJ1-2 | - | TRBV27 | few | TGTGCCAGCAGTTTTGGGGGCCAGGGCTATGGCTACACCTTC | CASSFGGQGYGYTF
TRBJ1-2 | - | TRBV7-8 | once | TGTGCCAGCAGCTTAGAAGGCGGTCTAAAAGGCTACACCTTC | CASSLEGGLKGYTF
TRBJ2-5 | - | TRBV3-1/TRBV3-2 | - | TGTGCCAGCAGCCAAGACCGGACAGATGACCAAGAGACCCAGTACTTC | CASSQDRTDDQETQYF
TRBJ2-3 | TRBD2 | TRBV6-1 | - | TGTGCCAGCAGTGACGCGCGGGAGTTCGGGTCAGATACGCAGTATTTT | CASSDAREFGSDTQYF
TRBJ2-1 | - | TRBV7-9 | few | TGTGCCAGCGGTACCGACTGGAATGAGCAGTTCTTC | CASGTDWNEQFF
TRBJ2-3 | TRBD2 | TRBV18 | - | TGTGCCAGCTCACTAGATACTAGCGGGGCAGATACGCAGTATTTT | CASSLDTSGADTQYF
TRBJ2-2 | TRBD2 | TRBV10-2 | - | TGCGCCAGCAGACTAGCGGGGAACACCGGGGAGCTGTTTTTT | CASRLAGNTGELFF
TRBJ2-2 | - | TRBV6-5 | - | TGTGCCAGCAGTTACAATCCGGGGAACACCGGGGAGCTGTTTTTT | CASSYNPGNTGELFF
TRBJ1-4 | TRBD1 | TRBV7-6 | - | TGTGCCAGCAGCGCCTACTTGACAGGGGACGAAAAACTGTTTTTT | CASSAYLTGDEKLFF
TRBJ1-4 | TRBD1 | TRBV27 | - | TGTGCCAGCAGTACCCGGACAGGCTTTAATGAAAAACTGTTTTTT | CASSTRTGFNEKLFF
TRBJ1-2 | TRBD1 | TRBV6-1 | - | TGTGCCAGCAGTGAGAGGACAGGGGGCTATGGCTACACCTTC | CASSERTGGYGYTF
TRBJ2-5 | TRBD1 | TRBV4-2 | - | TGTGCCAGCAGCCAACTCAAGACCGGGGCCAGGGGGCATTTCCAAGAGACCCAGTACTTC | CASSQLKTGARGHFQETQYF
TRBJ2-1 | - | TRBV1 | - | TGCACCAGCGGCGCTAGCGGGGGGGCCGGGGAGCAGTTCTTC | CTSGASGGAGEQFF
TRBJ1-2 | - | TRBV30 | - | TGTGCCGGGGAGGACGGAGGGCAGTATGGCTACACCTTC | CAGEDGGQYGYTF
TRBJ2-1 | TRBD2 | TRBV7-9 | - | TGTGCCAGCAGCCCTCCAGCGGGAGGTAATGAGCAGTTCTTC | CASSPPAGGNEQFF
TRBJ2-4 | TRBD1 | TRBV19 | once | TGTGCCAGTAGTACCCGTACAGGGGCCCTCTGGAACATTCAGTACTTC | CASSTRTGALWNIQYF
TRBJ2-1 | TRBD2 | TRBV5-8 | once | TGTGCCAGCCGCCGGGAGGGCCTTATTGAGCAGTTCTTC | CASRREGLIEQFF
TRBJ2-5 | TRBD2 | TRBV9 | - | TGTGCCAGCAGCGCCGGGCCTGGACTAGCGGGAGAGACCCAGTACTTC | CASSAGPGLAGETQYF
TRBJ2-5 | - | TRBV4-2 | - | TGTGCCAGCAGCCAATTTCTCCAAGAGACCCAGTACTTC | CASSQFLQETQYF
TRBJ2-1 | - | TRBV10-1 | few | TGCGCCAGCAGTGTGGCGCGGCGGGGAAGCTCCTACAATGAGCAGTTCTTC | CASSVARRGSSYNEQFF
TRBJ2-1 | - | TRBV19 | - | TGTGCCAGTAGTATAGGCCAGGGAAGTGAGCAGTTCTTC | CASSIGQGSEQFF
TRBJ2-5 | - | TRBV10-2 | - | TGCGCCAGCAGTGAGAACTACCAGGAGACCCAGTACTTC | CASSENYQETQYF
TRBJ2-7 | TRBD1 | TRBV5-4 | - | TGTGCCAGCAGCTTGTGGCAGGGGGCCGACGAGCAGTACTTC | CASSLWQGADEQYF
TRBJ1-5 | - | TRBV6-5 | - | TGTGCCAGCAGAGCAGGGGACCCCAATCAGCCCCAGCATTTT | CASRAGDPNQPQHF
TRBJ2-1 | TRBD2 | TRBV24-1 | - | TGTGCCACCAGTGACTCGGGACTAGCCAATGAGCAGTTCTTC | CATSDSGLANEQFF
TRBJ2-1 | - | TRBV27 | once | TGTGCCAGCAGTCCCAGCGGAAATGAGCAGTTCTTC | CASSPSGNEQFF
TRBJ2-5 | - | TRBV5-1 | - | TGCGCCAGCAGCTTGGCCATAGGGGCCCCAGAGACCCAGTACTTC | CASSLAIGAPETQYF
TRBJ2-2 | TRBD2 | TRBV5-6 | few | TGTGCCAGCAGCTTGGAGCGGGGGGGCAAAACCGGGGAGCTGTTTTTT | CASSLERGGKTGELFF
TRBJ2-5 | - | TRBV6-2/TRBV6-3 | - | TGTGCCAGCAGTTCTCGGGGTTTTCAAGAGACCCAGTACTTC | CASSSRGFQETQYF
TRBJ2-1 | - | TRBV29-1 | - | TGCAGCGTTGGCGGAGGGCTCTACAATGAGCAGTTCTTC | CSVGGGLYNEQFF